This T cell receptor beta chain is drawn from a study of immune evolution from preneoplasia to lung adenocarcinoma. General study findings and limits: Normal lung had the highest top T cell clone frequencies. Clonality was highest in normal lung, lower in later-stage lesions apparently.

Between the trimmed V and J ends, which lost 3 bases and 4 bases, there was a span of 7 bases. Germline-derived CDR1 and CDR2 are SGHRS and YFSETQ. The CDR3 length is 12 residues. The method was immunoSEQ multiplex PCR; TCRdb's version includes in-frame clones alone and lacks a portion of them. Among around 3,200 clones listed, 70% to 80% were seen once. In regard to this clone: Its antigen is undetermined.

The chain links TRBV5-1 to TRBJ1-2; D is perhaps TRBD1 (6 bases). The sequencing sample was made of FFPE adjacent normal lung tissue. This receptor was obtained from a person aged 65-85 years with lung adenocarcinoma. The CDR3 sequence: CASSSDSYGYTF. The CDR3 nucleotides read TGCGCCAGCAGCTCGGACAGCTATGGCTACACCTTC.